These T cell receptor beta chains were read from a single sample in a study of Ad26.COV2.S vaccination and SARS-CoV-2 variants. Sequenced by immunoSEQ multiplex PCR; TCRdb stores in-frame clones only, minus some. The profile shows hundreds of thousands of clones, approximately 81% of them singletons. Sequencing was performed on peripheral blood, taken in a trial of Ad26.COV2.S vaccine versus placebo. The receptors shown here come from a person aged 18-65 years who received the Ad26.COV2.S COVID-19 vaccine or a placebo. The CDR3 runs from the conserved cysteine through the conserved F or W. The order of the fields is CDR3 protein, J gene, V gene.

CDR3aa: CSVKPSRLYNEQFF
j_gene: TRBJ2-1
v_gene: TRBV29-1

CDR3aa: CASSIDFGRLNTEAFF
j_gene: TRBJ1-1
v_gene: TRBV19

CDR3aa: CASSVFRQGVDEQFF
j_gene: TRBJ2-1
v_gene: TRBV14

CDR3aa: CASSLTGDRGADTQYF
j_gene: TRBJ2-3
v_gene: TRBV5-1

CDR3aa: CASSLDGGANTEAFF
j_gene: TRBJ1-1
v_gene: TRBV7-8

CDR3aa: CASSQLDRGRSYGYTF
j_gene: TRBJ1-2
v_gene: TRBV3-1/TRBV3-2

CDR3aa: CASSNMGLLQGALGYTF
j_gene: TRBJ1-2
v_gene: TRBV7-2

CDR3aa: CASSPHTEKLFF
j_gene: TRBJ1-4
v_gene: TRBV19

CDR3aa: CASSLSPSGVGSYEQYF
j_gene: TRBJ2-7
v_gene: TRBV5-5

CDR3aa: CASSLGGRGTGELFF
j_gene: TRBJ2-2
v_gene: TRBV5-1

CDR3aa: CASSQDGENTEAFF
j_gene: TRBJ1-1
v_gene: TRBV4-3

CDR3aa: CASASGVNTEAFF
j_gene: TRBJ1-1
v_gene: TRBV9

CDR3aa: CASSEGTGGPTDTQYF
j_gene: TRBJ2-3
v_gene: TRBV25-1

CDR3aa: CASRTGIYGYTF
j_gene: TRBJ1-2
v_gene: TRBV28

CDR3aa: CASSVSAGERTGELFF
j_gene: TRBJ2-2
v_gene: TRBV9

CDR3aa: CASSLGVGDTQYF
j_gene: TRBJ2-3
v_gene: TRBV7-2

CDR3aa: CASSFHRDTGELFF
j_gene: TRBJ2-2
v_gene: TRBV19

CDR3aa: CASSDREFYGYTF
j_gene: TRBJ1-2
v_gene: TRBV6-2/TRBV6-3

CDR3aa: CASSYSRLAPYNEQFF
j_gene: TRBJ2-1
v_gene: TRBV6-2/TRBV6-3

CDR3aa: CASSGDTEAFF
j_gene: TRBJ1-1
v_gene: TRBV5-1

CDR3aa: CASSPPPRYEQYF
j_gene: TRBJ2-7
v_gene: TRBV28

CDR3aa: CATSESPHGDTQYF
j_gene: TRBJ2-3
v_gene: TRBV5-1

CDR3aa: CASKGQGPSGELFF
j_gene: TRBJ2-2
v_gene: TRBV2

CDR3aa: CASSLVLGTFSSYEQYF
j_gene: TRBJ2-7
v_gene: TRBV7-2

CDR3aa: CAWSIKVAGGIDTQYF
j_gene: TRBJ2-3
v_gene: TRBV30

CDR3aa: CAWNSGGETQYF
j_gene: TRBJ2-5
v_gene: TRBV30

CDR3aa: CAVVLRALASTDTQYF
j_gene: TRBJ2-3
v_gene: TRBV27

CDR3aa: CASSIGTVPRELFF
j_gene: TRBJ2-2
v_gene: TRBV19

CDR3aa: CATRAGGLYNEQFF
j_gene: TRBJ2-1
v_gene: TRBV15

CDR3aa: CASRDVDRGFNGYTF
j_gene: TRBJ1-2
v_gene: TRBV5-1

CDR3aa: CASSLGIDRVNYGYTF
j_gene: TRBJ1-2
v_gene: TRBV5-1

CDR3aa: CASSPPGTSATNEQFF
j_gene: TRBJ2-1
v_gene: TRBV7-8

CDR3aa: CASCRDYRGEQFF
j_gene: TRBJ2-1
v_gene: TRBV9

CDR3aa: CASSPNSGTYEQYF
j_gene: TRBJ2-7
v_gene: TRBV18

CDR3aa: CASSPGFNYGYTF
j_gene: TRBJ1-2
v_gene: TRBV28

CDR3aa: CASSVAGLTFGSYNEQFF
j_gene: TRBJ2-1
v_gene: TRBV9

CDR3aa: CAWSLRSGGVKGYTF
j_gene: TRBJ1-2
v_gene: TRBV30

CDR3aa: CASRLPGLAIYNEQFF
j_gene: TRBJ2-1
v_gene: TRBV28

CDR3aa: CATSDPRQGAQPQHF
j_gene: TRBJ1-5
v_gene: TRBV24-1

CDR3aa: CASSLSGQGEQPQHF
j_gene: TRBJ1-5
v_gene: TRBV3-1/TRBV3-2

CDR3aa: CASSRKQGATEAFF
j_gene: TRBJ1-1
v_gene: TRBV6-5

CDR3aa: CASSLDRGYGNTEAFF
j_gene: TRBJ1-1
v_gene: TRBV5-1